Below are 8 T cell receptor beta chains sequenced from a single sample in a study of chemoradiotherapy in HPV16-positive cancers. TCRdb keeps only in-frame clones here, not all; method: immunoSEQ multiplex PCR. The table shows 2,500 to 3,500 clones, with 80% to 90% occurring only once. Material: tumor tissue, obtained from a patient who underwent chemoradiotherapy. The receptors were sampled from a human donor with HPV-associated anogenital cancer.

The genes are TRBV10-3 and TRBJ2-7; D may match TRBD1 or TRBD2 (5 bases each). The CDR3 totals 14 residues. The ends were cut back, 2 bases at V and 4 bases at J, with 12 bases in the middle. Germline V gene sequence: CDR1 ENHRY, CDR2 SYGVKD. Here the CDR3 DNA reads TGTGCCATCAGTGAGCCGGGACCCATATACGAGCAGTACTTC. Its translation is CAISEPGPIYEQYF.

The J gene is TRBJ2-5, the V gene TRBV7-2; 8 nucleotides agree with TRBD1. CDR1 SGHTA and CDR2 FQGNSA come from the germline V gene. The V gene end was trimmed by 4 bases and the J gene end by 4 bases; junction bases not matched to a gene: 5. The CDR3 runs to 14 residues. CDR3 region: CASSSPRGPETQYF. Written as DNA, the CDR3 is TGTGCCAGCAGCTCTCCCAGGGGGCCAGAGACCCAGTACTTC.

This chain links TRBV7-9 with TRBJ1-1; D unclear. Germline CDR1 SEHNR, CDR2 FQNEAQ (reference sequence). CDR3 length: 15 amino acids. V gave up 2 bases and J gave up 6 bases, with 16 bases separating them. DNA of the CDR3: TGTGCCAGCAGCTTAATCCCCTCGAGGATCGCTGAAGCTTTCTTT. Its translation is CASSLIPSRIAEAFF.

The V call is TRBV7-2, the J call TRBJ2-2; D unresolved. This CDR3 has 13 amino acids. Germline lookup yields CDR1 SGHTA and CDR2 FQGNSA. The germline V and J ends were trimmed by 4 bases and 6 bases, with 9 bases remaining between them. The CDR3 spells CASSSGQPGELFF. CDR3 sequence (DNA): TGTGCCAGCAGCTCTGGGCAACCCGGGGAGCTGTTTTTT.

The sample holds a few counts of this clone. The chain has TRBV7-2 and TRBJ1-2; no reliable D call. Trimming stripped 5 bases from V and 6 bases from J, with 16 bases between. The CDR3 runs to 14 residues. Germline values: CDR1 SGHTA, CDR2 FQGNSA. This CDR3 reads CASSPRRRGDGYTF. In DNA form, the CDR3 reads TGTGCCAGCAGCCCCCGAAGGCGAGGTGATGGCTACACCTTC. The full variable domain, in which reference TRBV7-2 and TRBJ1-2 provide the parts outside the CDR3, is GAGVSQSPSNKVTEKGKDVELRCDPISGHTALYWYRQSLGQGLEFLIYFQGNSAPDKSGLPSDRFSAERTGGSVSTLTIQRTQQEDSAVYLCASSPRRRGDGYTFGSGTRLTVV.

This clone was seen a handful of times. V gene TRBV30 combines with J gene TRBJ1-1, with 9 bases matching TRBD1. Germline assignment: CDR1 GTSNPN and CDR2 SVGIG (reference sequence). J gave up 1 base and V 3 bases, and 6 bases lay outside the gene matches. CDR3 length equals 15 residues. The CDR3 loop is CAWREQGARNTEAFF. The CDR3 nucleotides are TGTGCCTGGAGGGAACAGGGGGCCAGGAACACTGAAGCTTTCTTT. Looking up the rest from reference TRBV30 and TRBJ1-1 gives the full variable domain: SQTIHQWPATLVQPVGSPLSLECTVEGTSNPNLYWYRQAAGRGLQLLFYSVGIGQISSEVPQNLSASRPQDRQFILSSKKLLLSDSGFYLCAWREQGARNTEAFFGQGTRLTVV.

The chain combines TRBV6-1 with TRBJ1-6; a possible D gene is TRBD1 (5 bases). The CDR3 is 13 residues long. Germline V gene data show CDR1 as MNHNS and CDR2 as SASEGT. V was clipped by 8 bases and J by 7 bases, with 12 bases between them. The CDR3 nucleotides read TGTGCCAGCGTTGAACAGGTGAATTCACCCCTCCACTTT. Translation: CASVEQVNSPLHF.

V usage is TRBV10-3 and J usage is TRBJ2-7; the match to TRBD1 covers 9 bases. J was trimmed by 5 bases and V by 7 bases; bases with no gene match: 3. The CDR3 is 12 amino acids. CDR1 is ENHRY and CDR2 is SYGVKD in the germline V gene. The CDR3 region is CAINGQGNEQYF. The CDR3 nucleotides are TGTGCCATCAACGGACAGGGGAACGAGCAGTACTTC.